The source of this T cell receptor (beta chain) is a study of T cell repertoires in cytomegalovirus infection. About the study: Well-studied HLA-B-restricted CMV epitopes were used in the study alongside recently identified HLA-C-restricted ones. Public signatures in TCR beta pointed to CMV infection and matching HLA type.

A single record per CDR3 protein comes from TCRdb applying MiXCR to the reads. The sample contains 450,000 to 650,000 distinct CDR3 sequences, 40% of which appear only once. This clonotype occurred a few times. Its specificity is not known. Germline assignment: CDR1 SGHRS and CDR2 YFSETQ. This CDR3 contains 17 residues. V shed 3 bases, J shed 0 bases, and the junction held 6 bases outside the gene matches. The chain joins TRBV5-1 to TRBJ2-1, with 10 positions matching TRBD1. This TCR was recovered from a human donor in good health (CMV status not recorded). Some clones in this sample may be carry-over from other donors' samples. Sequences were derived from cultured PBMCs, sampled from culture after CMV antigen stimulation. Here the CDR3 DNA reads TGCGCCAGCAGCTCCCGGGACAGGGGAAGCTCCTACAATGAGCAGTTCTTC. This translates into CASSSRDRGSSYNEQFF.